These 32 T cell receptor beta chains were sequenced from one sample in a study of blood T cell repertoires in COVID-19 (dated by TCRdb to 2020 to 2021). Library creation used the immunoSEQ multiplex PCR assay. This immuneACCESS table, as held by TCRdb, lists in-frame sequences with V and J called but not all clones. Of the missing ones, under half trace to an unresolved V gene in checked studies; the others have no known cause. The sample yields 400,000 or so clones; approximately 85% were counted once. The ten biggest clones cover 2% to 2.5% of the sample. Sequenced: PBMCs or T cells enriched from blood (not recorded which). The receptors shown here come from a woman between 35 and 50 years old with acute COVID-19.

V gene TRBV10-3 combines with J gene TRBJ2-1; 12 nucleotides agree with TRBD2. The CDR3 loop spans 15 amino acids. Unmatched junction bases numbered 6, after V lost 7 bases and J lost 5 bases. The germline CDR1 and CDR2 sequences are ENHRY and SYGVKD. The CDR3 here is CAITETSGGHNEQFF. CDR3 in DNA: TGTGCCATCACCGAGACTAGCGGGGGACACAATGAGCAGTTCTTC.

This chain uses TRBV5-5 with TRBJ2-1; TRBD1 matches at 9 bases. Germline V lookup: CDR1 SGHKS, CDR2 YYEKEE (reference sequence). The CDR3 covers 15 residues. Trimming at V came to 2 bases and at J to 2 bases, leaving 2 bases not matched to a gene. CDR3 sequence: CASSFDRGTYNEQFF. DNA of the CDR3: TGTGCCAGCAGCTTCGACAGGGGGACCTACAATGAGCAGTTCTTC.

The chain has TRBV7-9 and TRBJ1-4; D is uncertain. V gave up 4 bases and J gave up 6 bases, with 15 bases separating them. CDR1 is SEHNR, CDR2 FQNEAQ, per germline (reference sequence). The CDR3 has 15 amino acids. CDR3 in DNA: TGTGCCAGCAGCTCTTCCGGAGGAGTGCATGAAAAACTGTTTTTT. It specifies CASSSSGGVHEKLFF.

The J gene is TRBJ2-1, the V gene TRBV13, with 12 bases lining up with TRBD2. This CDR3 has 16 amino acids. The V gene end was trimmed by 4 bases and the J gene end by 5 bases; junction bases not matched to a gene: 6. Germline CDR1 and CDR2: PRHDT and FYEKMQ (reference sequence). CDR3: CASSSRLAGEHNEQFF. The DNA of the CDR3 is TGTGCCAGCAGCTCGCGACTAGCGGGGGAACACAATGAGCAGTTCTTC.

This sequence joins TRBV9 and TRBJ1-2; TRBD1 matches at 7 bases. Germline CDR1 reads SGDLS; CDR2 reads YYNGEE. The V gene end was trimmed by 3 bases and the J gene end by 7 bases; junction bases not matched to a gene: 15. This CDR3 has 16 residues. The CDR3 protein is CASSGRNRGEFSGYTF. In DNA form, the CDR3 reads TGTGCCAGCAGCGGCAGAAACAGGGGCGAGTTTTCTGGCTACACCTTC.

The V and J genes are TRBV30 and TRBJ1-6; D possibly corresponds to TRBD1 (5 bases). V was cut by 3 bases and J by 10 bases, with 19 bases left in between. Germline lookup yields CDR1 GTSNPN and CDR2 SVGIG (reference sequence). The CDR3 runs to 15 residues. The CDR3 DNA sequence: TGTGCCTGGAGCCTACTTGGGGGGGTGCGGTCACCCCTCCACTTT. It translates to CAWSLLGGVRSPLHF.

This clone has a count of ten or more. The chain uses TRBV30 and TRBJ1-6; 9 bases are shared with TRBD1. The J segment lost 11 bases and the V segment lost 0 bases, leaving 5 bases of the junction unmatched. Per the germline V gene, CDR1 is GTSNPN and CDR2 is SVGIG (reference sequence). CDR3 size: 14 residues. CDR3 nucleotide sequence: TGTGCCTGGAGTGTAACAGGGGGCACGGCACCCCTCCACTTT. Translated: CAWSVTGGTAPLHF.

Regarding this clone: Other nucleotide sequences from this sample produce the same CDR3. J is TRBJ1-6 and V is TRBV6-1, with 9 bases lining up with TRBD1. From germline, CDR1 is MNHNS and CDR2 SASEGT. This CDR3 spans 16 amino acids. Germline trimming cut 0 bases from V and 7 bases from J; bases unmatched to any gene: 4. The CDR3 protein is CASSEATGGRNSPLHF. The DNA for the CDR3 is TGTGCCAGCAGTGAAGCTACAGGGGGCAGAAATTCACCCCTCCACTTT.

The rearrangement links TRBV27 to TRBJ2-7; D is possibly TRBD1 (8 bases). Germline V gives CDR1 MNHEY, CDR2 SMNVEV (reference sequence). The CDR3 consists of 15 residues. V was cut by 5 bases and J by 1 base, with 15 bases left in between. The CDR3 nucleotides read TGTGCCAGCAGTCTACAGGGGGGGGGATCCTACGAGCAGTACTTC. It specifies CASSLQGGGSYEQYF.

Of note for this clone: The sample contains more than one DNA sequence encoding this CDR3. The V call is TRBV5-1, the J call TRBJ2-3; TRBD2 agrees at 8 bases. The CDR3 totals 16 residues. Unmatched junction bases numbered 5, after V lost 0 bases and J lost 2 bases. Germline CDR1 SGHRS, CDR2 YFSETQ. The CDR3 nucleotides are TGCGCCAGCAGCTTGGGTAGCGGGGTTCTCACAGATACGCAGTATTTT. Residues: CASSLGSGVLTDTQYF.

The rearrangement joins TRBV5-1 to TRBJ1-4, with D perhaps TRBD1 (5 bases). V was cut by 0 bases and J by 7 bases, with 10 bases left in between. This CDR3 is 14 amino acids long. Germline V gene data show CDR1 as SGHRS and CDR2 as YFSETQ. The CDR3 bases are TGCGCCAGCAGCTTGGGGGGCGCCGCTGAAAAACTGTTTTTT. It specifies CASSLGGAAEKLFF.

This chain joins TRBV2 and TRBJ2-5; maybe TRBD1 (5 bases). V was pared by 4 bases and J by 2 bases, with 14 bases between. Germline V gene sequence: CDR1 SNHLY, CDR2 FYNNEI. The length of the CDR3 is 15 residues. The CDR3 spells CASSGSGATQETQYF. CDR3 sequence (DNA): TGTGCCAGCAGTGGGAGTGGGGCGACACAAGAGACCCAGTACTTC.

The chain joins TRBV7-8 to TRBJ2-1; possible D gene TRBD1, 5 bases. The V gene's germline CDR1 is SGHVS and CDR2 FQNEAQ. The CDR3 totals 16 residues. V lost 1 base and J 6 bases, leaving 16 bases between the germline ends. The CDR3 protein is CASSLVGSGIPNEQFF. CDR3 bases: TGTGCCAGCAGCTTAGTTGGGTCAGGGATCCCCAATGAGCAGTTCTTC.

CDR3 loop: CASSLRGGYTF. As DNA, the CDR3 is TGTGCCAGCAGCCTCAGAGGAGGCTACACCTTC. The genes are TRBV7-2 and TRBJ1-2; D is uncertain. The CDR3 runs 11 residues. Germline V lookup: CDR1 SGHTA, CDR2 FQGNSA. V was clipped by 5 bases and J by 8 bases, with 9 bases between them.

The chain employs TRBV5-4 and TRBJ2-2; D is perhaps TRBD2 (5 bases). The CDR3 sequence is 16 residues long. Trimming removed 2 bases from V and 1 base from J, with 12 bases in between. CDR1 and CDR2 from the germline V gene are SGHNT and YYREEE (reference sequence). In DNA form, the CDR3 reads TGTGCCAGCAGCTTAGGACTGGATAGGAACACCGGGGAGCTGTTTTTT. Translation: CASSLGLDRNTGELFF.

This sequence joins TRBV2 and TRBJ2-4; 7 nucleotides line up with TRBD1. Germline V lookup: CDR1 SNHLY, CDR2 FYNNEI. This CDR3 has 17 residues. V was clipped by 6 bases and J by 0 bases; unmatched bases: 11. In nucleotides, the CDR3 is TGTGCCAGCAGGAAAGACGGGACAGCCTTAGCCAAAAACATTCAGTACTTC. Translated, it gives CASRKDGTALAKNIQYF.

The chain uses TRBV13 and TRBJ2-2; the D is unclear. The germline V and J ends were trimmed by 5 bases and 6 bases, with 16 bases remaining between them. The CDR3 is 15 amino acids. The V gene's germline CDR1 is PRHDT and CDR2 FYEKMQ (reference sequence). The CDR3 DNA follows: TGTGCCAGCAGCCCCGTGGGCCCCTTGGCCGGGGAGCTGTTTTTT. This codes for CASSPVGPLAGELFF.

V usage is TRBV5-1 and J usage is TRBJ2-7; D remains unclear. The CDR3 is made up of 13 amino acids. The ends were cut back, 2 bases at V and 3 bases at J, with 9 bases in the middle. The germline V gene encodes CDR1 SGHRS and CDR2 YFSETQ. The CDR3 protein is CASSLGGVYEQYF. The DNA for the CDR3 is TGCGCCAGCAGCTTAGGTGGAGTCTACGAGCAGTACTTC.

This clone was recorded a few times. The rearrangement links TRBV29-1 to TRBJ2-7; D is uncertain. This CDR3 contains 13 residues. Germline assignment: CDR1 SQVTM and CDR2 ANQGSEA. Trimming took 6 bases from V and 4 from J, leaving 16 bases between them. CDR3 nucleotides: TGCAGCGTGGAGACGGCCGAGAGGTACGAGCAGTACTTC. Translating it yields CSVETAERYEQYF.

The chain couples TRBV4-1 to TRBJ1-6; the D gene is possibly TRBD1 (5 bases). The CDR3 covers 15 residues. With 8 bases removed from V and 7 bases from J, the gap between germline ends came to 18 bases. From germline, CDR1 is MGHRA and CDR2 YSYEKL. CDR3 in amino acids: CASQQLREGNSPLHF. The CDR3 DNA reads TGCGCCAGCCAGCAACTCAGGGAGGGCAATTCACCCCTCCACTTT.

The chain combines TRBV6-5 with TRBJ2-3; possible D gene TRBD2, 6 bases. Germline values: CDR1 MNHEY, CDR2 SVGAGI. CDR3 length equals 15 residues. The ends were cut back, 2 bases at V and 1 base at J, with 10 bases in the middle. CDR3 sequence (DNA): TGTGCCAGCAGTTACCGGGGGACCCGCACAGATACGCAGTATTTT. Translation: CASSYRGTRTDTQYF.

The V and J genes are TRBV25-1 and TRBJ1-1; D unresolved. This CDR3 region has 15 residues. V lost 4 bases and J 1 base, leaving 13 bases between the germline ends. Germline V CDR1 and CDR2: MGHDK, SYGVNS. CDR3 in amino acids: CASSGYPTENTEAFF. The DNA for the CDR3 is TGTGCCAGCAGTGGATACCCTACAGAGAACACTGAAGCTTTCTTT.

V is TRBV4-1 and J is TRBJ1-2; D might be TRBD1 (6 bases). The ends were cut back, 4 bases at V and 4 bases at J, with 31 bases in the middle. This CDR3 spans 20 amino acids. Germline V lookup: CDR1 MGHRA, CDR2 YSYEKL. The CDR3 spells CASSPGQGGAGGLVGYGYTF. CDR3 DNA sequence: TGCGCCAGCAGCCCAGGGCAGGGAGGCGCGGGGGGCTTGGTTGGCTATGGCTACACCTTC.

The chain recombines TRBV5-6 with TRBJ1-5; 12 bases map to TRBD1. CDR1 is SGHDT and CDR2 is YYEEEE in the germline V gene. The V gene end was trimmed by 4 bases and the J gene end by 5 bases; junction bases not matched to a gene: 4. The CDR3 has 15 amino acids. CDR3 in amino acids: CASSPGTGGYQPQHF. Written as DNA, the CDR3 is TGTGCCAGCAGCCCCGGGACAGGGGGCTATCAGCCCCAGCATTTT. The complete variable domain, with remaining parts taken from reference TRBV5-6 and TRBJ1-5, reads DAGVTQSPTHLIKTRGQQVTLRCSPKSGHDTVSWYQQALGQGPQFIFQYYEEEERQRGNFPDRFSGHQFPNYSSELNVNALLLGDSALYLCASSPGTGGYQPQHFGDGTRLSIL.

The CDR3 DNA reads TGTGCCAGCAGCTTAGCTTTGGGACAGGGGAATGAAAAACTGTTTTTT. Its protein product is CASSLALGQGNEKLFF. The chain links TRBV7-9 to TRBJ1-4; 10 bases agree with TRBD1. Germline CDR1 reads SEHNR; CDR2 reads FQNEAQ (reference sequence). V shed 0 bases, J shed 5 bases, and the junction held 3 bases outside the gene matches. CDR3 length: 16 residues.

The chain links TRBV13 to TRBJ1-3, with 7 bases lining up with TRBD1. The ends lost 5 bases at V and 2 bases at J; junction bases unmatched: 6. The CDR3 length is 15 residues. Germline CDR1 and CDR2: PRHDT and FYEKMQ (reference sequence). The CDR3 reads CASSPKQGTGNTIYF. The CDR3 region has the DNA TGTGCCAGCAGCCCAAAACAGGGGACTGGAAACACCATATATTTT. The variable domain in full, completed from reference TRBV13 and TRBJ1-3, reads AAGVIQSPRHLIKEKRETATLKCYPIPRHDTVYWYQQGPGQDPQFLISFYEKMQSDKGSIPDRFSAQQFSDYHSELNMSSLELGDSALYFCASSPKQGTGNTIYFGEGSWLTVV.

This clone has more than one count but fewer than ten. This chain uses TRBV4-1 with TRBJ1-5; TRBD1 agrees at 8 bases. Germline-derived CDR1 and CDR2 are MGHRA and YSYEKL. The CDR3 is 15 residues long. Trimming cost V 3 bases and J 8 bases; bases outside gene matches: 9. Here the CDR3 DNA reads TGCGCCAGCAGCCATGCCAGGGGGCCTGGGGAGCCCCAGCATTTT. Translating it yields CASSHARGPGEPQHF.

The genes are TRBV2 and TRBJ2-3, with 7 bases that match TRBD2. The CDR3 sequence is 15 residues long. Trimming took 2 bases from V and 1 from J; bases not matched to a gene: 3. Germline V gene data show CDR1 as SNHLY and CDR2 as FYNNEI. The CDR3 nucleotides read TGTGCCAGCAGTGAAATTCTAGCGGGCACAGATACGCAGTATTTT. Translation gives CASSEILAGTDTQYF.

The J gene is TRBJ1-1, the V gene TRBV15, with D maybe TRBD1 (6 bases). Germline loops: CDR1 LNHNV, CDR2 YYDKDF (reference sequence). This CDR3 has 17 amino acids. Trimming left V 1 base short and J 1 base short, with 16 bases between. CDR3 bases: TGTGCCACCAGCAGAGCCCCGGAGAGGGGGACGAACACTGAAGCTTTCTTT. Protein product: CATSRAPERGTNTEAFF.

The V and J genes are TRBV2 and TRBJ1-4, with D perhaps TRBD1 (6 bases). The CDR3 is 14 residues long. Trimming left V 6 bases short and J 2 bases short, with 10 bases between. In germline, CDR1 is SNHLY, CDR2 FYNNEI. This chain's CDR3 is CASRPTGTNEKLFF. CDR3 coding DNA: TGTGCCAGCAGGCCTACAGGGACTAATGAAAAACTGTTTTTT.

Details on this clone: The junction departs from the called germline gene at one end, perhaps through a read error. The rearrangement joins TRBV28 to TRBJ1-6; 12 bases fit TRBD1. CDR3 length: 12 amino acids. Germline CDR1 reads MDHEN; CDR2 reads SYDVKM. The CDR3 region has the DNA TGTGCCAGCACCCTCGGGGACAGGGGGCGCGAGTTT. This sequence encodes CASTLGDRGREF. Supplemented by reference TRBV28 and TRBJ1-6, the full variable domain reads DVKVTQSSRYLVKRTGEKVFLECVQDMDHENMFWYRQDPGLGLRLIYFSYDVKMKEKGDIPEGYSVSREKKERFSLILESASTNQTSMYLCASTLGDRGREFGNGTRLTVT.

CDR3 DNA: TGTGCCAGCAGCCCTAGACTAGCGGGGGGTTTGGATACGCAGTATTTT. Translated: CASSPRLAGGLDTQYF. The chain carries TRBV11-2 and TRBJ2-3; 13 positions agree with TRBD2. The CDR3 spans 16 residues. Germline CDR1 reads SGHAT; CDR2 reads FQNNGV. Trimming took 5 bases from V and 6 from J; bases not matched to a gene: 8.